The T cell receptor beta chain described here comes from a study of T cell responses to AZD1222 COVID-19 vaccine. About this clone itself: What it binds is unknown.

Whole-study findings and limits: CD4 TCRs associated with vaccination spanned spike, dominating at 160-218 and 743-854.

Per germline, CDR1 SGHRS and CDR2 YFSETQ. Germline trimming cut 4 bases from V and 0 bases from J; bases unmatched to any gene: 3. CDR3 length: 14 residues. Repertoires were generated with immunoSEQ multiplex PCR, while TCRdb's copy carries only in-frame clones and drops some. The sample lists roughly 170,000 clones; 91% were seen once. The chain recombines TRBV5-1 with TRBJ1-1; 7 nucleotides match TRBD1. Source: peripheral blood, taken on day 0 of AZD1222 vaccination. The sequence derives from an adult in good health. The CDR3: CASSVGQLNTEAFF. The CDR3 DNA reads TGCGCCAGCAGCGTGGGACAGTTGAACACTGAAGCTTTCTTT.